What follows are 21 T cell receptor beta chains derived from one specimen sequenced in a study of CD8 T cells in Susac syndrome. RNA was extracted with the RNeasy kit, and a quantity of about 0.45 to 1 ug was reverse transcribed using random hexamers. MiXCR, run by TCRdb on the immunoSEQ multiplex PCR reads, gives a single entry per CDR3 protein. The sample shows 200,000 to 300,000 distinct CDR3 sequences, 96% of them seen only once. Sample: CD4+ T cells from PBMCs. The source of these receptors is a human donor with Susac syndrome.

The chain uses TRBV7-2 and TRBJ1-2; D remains ambiguous. Trimming removed 0 bases from V and 4 bases from J, with 0 bases in between. Germline V lookup: CDR1 SGHTA, CDR2 FQGNSA. The CDR3 is made up of 11 amino acids. CDR3 sequence reads: CASSLAYGYTF. DNA for the CDR3: TGTGCCAGCAGCTTAGCCTATGGCTACACCTTC.

J is TRBJ1-1 and V is TRBV6-5; 8 positions agree with TRBD1. CDR1 and CDR2 (germline): MNHEY, SVGAGI. The CDR3 loop spans 12 amino acids. V was clipped by 6 bases and J by 6 bases; unmatched bases: 3. The CDR3 protein is CASSLDRAEAFF. The CDR3, as DNA: TGTGCCAGCAGCTTGGACAGGGCTGAAGCTTTCTTT.

V and J are TRBV5-1 and TRBJ1-5; D remains unclear. CDR3 size: 15 residues. With 4 bases removed from V and 0 bases from J, the gap between germline ends came to 11 bases. Looked up from germline, CDR1 is SGHRS and CDR2 is YFSETQ. Here the CDR3 DNA reads TGCGCCAGCAGCGTTGGCTTTAATAGCAATCAGCCCCAGCATTTT. Its translation is CASSVGFNSNQPQHF.

J is TRBJ2-1 and V is TRBV30; TRBD2 agrees at 8 bases. The length of the CDR3 is 13 residues. Germline CDR1 GTSNPN, CDR2 SVGIG (reference sequence). The V and J ends lost 7 bases and 8 bases, in that order; junction bases with no gene match: 10. CDR3 sequence reads: CASTSGSLYEQFF. Written as DNA, the CDR3 is TGTGCCTCGACGAGCGGGAGTCTCTATGAGCAGTTCTTC. The whole variable domain, filled in from reference TRBV30 and TRBJ2-1, reads SQTIHQWPATLVQPVGSPLSLECTVEGTSNPNLYWYRQAAGRGLQLLFYSVGIGQISSEVPQNLSASRPQDRQFILSSKKLLLSDSGFYLCASTSGSLYEQFFGPGTRLTVL.

The gene calls are TRBV2 and TRBJ2-1; 9 bases line up with TRBD1. V trimming: 7 bases; J trimming: 4 bases; junction bases outside the gene matches: 5. The CDR3 loop spans 14 amino acids. Germline assignment: CDR1 SNHLY and CDR2 FYNNEI. CDR3 sequence (DNA): TGTGCCAGCAATGGACAGGGGCCATACAATGAGCAGTTCTTC. It translates to CASNGQGPYNEQFF.

The rearrangement joins TRBV18 to TRBJ2-7, with D uncertain. The germline gives CDR1 KGHSH, CDR2 LQKENI. The CDR3 sequence is 11 residues long. V lost 3 bases to trimming and J lost 6 bases, with 6 bases between them. The chain's CDR3 is CASSPRAEQYF. The CDR3 nucleotides read TGTGCCAGCTCACCTCGAGCCGAGCAGTACTTC. The full variable domain, in which reference TRBV18 and TRBJ2-7 provide the parts outside the CDR3, is NAGVMQNPRHLVRRRGQEARLRCSPMKGHSHVYWYRQLPEEGLKFMVYLQKENIIDESGMPKERFSAEFPKEGPSILRIQQVVRGDSAAYFCASSPRAEQYFGPGTRLTVT.

This chain connects TRBV12-3 or TRBV12-4 to TRBJ1-4, with a possible D match to TRBD1 (5 bases). V dropped 7 bases and J dropped 8 bases, with 17 bases sitting between them. CDR3 length: 14 residues. The CDR3 nucleotides read TGTGCCAGCACGGTAGACAGCCCAGGGGAAAAACTGTTTTTT. Translated, it gives CASTVDSPGEKLFF.

The chain combines TRBV29-1 with TRBJ2-7, with a possible D match to TRBD1 (5 bases). The CDR3 totals 17 residues. Between the trimmed V and J ends, which lost 4 bases and 2 bases, there was a span of 24 bases. Germline CDR1 reads SQVTM; CDR2 reads ANQGSEA. The CDR3 nucleotides are TGCAGCGTTGCCGGCGGCTTAGACAGTGGTGAGGCCTACGAGCAGTACTTC. This translates into CSVAGGLDSGEAYEQYF.

The chain uses TRBV7-2 and TRBJ1-2; D perhaps matches TRBD1 (5 bases). CDR1 SGHTA and CDR2 FQGNSA come from the germline V gene. This CDR3 region has 15 residues. V lost 5 bases and J lost 5, with 18 bases in between. CDR3 sequence: CASSRGEVRPYGYTF. The DNA for the CDR3 is TGTGCCAGCAGCCGAGGGGAGGTGCGGCCTTATGGCTACACCTTC.

V is TRBV25-1 and J is TRBJ2-7; D is ambiguous. Trimming took off 5 bases at V and 1 base at J, with 9 bases between the two ends. Germline values: CDR1 MGHDK, CDR2 SYGVNS. The CDR3 covers 13 residues. Here the CDR3 reads CASSYQVSYEQYF. CDR3 coding DNA: TGTGCCAGCAGTTATCAGGTTTCCTACGAGCAGTACTTC.

CDR3 coding DNA: TGCGCCAGCAGCTTAGACAGGGCCGGTGCTAATGAAAAACTGTTTTTT. This gives the protein CASSLDRAGANEKLFF. The chain combines TRBV5-1 with TRBJ1-4; 7 nucleotides align to TRBD1. The V and J ends lost 2 bases and 3 bases, in that order; junction bases with no gene match: 7. The CDR3 extends over 16 amino acids. Germline V gene sequence: CDR1 SGHRS, CDR2 YFSETQ.

This clonotype was seen a few times. V usage is TRBV29-1 and J usage is TRBJ1-1; possibly TRBD1 for D (6 bases). This CDR3 contains 12 residues. Looked up from germline, CDR1 is SQVTM and CDR2 is ANQGSEA. The germline V and J ends were trimmed by 6 bases and 4 bases, with 12 bases remaining between them. The CDR3 spells CSVITGSTEAFF. CDR3 nucleotide sequence: TGCAGCGTAATTACAGGGAGCACTGAAGCTTTCTTT.

The rearrangement links TRBV20-1 to TRBJ1-1; no definite D call. Trimming took 1 base from V and 6 from J, leaving 6 bases between them. There are 11 residues in the CDR3. Germline CDR1 and CDR2: DFQATT and SNEGSKA (reference sequence). CDR3 region: CSARAASEAFF. DNA of the CDR3: TGCAGTGCTAGAGCGGCCTCTGAAGCTTTCTTT.

This chain joins TRBV12-3 or TRBV12-4 and TRBJ2-1; TRBD2 is a possible D gene (5 bases). This CDR3 comprises 12 residues. Trimming took 4 bases from V and 15 from J, leaving 16 bases between them. The CDR3 region is CASSSAPGIAFF. In nucleotides, the CDR3 is TGTGCCAGCAGTTCGGCTCCGGGGATTGCGTTCTTC.

V usage is TRBV28 and J usage is TRBJ2-4; D not resolved. Germline V gives CDR1 MDHEN, CDR2 SYDVKM. Trimming stripped 5 bases from V and 5 bases from J, with 7 bases between. The CDR3 spans 12 residues. CDR3 sequence reads: CASSVLQNIQYF. The DNA of the CDR3 is TGTGCCAGCAGTGTTCTACAAAACATTCAGTACTTC. The full variable domain, with the rest looked up from reference TRBV28 and TRBJ2-4, is DVKVTQSSRYLVKRTGEKVFLECVQDMDHENMFWYRQDPGLGLRLIYFSYDVKMKEKGDIPEGYSVSREKKERFSLILESASTNQTSMYLCASSVLQNIQYFGAGTRLSVL.

This clonotype was counted a single time. The gene calls are TRBV18 and TRBJ1-5; D is unclear. Trimming took 3 bases from V and 5 from J, leaving 14 bases between them. This CDR3 has 15 amino acids. Germline V gene lookup returns CDR1 KGHSH and CDR2 LQKENI. The CDR3 reads CASSPGLPKDQPQHF. Here the CDR3 DNA reads TGTGCCAGCTCACCCGGACTCCCAAAGGATCAGCCCCAGCATTTT. The whole variable domain, remainder taken from reference TRBV18 and TRBJ1-5, is NAGVMQNPRHLVRRRGQEARLRCSPMKGHSHVYWYRQLPEEGLKFMVYLQKENIIDESGMPKERFSAEFPKEGPSILRIQQVVRGDSAAYFCASSPGLPKDQPQHFGDGTRLSIL.

This clonotype was detected only once. This chain joins TRBV15 and TRBJ2-5; a possible D gene is TRBD1 (6 bases). The CDR3 runs to 17 residues. The germline V gene has CDR1 LNHNV and CDR2 YYDKDF (reference sequence). The germline V and J ends were trimmed by 9 bases and 4 bases, with 27 bases remaining between them. The CDR3 sequence is CATTRELSRGLIETQYF. The CDR3 DNA sequence: TGTGCCACTACTCGGGAACTCTCCAGGGGTTTGATAGAGACCCAGTACTTC.

The V and J genes are TRBV2 and TRBJ2-5, with 10 nucleotides matching TRBD1. CDR3 length: 12 residues. The germline V gene encodes CDR1 SNHLY and CDR2 FYNNEI. CDR3 loop: CAGQGLEETQYF. CDR3 nucleotides: TGTGCGGGACAGGGGCTGGAAGAGACCCAGTACTTC. Full variable domain (missing parts from reference TRBV2 and TRBJ2-5): EPEVTQTPSHQVTQMGQEVILRCVPISNHLYFYWYRQILGQKVEFLVSFYNNEISEKSEIFDDQFSVERPDGSNFTLKIRSTKLEDSAMYFCAGQGLEETQYFGPGTRLLVL.

The chain is built from TRBV13 and TRBJ2-4, with D tentatively TRBD2 (5 bases). V dropped 5 bases and J dropped 9 bases, with 17 bases sitting between them. CDR3 length: 14 amino acids. Germline values: CDR1 PRHDT, CDR2 FYEKMQ (reference sequence). The CDR3 reads CASSRGSSTGIQYF. The CDR3 coding sequence is TGTGCCAGCAGCCGAGGGTCGTCGACGGGCATTCAGTACTTC.

This sequence joins TRBV10-3 and TRBJ2-1; TRBD1 matches 12 bases. This CDR3 has 17 amino acids. CDR1 and CDR2 from the germline V gene are ENHRY and SYGVKD. Trimming took 8 bases from V and 8 from J; bases not matched to a gene: 16. The CDR3 region is CAILSGQGTGGRDEQFF. CDR3 coding DNA: TGTGCCATCCTTTCAGGACAGGGGACAGGGGGCCGGGATGAGCAGTTCTTC.

The rearrangement joins TRBV20-1 to TRBJ2-3, with TRBD1 matching 7 bases. The V gene end was trimmed by 4 bases and the J gene end by 1 base; junction bases not matched to a gene: 8. Germline CDR1 DFQATT, CDR2 SNEGSKA (reference sequence). This CDR3 is 15 amino acids long. CDR3 DNA: TGCAGTGCTACGAGACAGGGATGGGGCACAGATACGCAGTATTTT. Amino acids: CSATRQGWGTDTQYF.